This TCR beta chain was documented in a study of T-cell reconstitution after alpha-beta-depleted transplantation in children. Findings of the study overall: T-cell numbers and diversity one year post-transplant derived largely from freshly generated T cells. Several patients had high TCRbeta diversity at day 60; it came from surviving recipient T cells and thymic progenitors. Reported findings indicate that, about two months after transplant, alpha-beta T cells came from several hundred expanded clones, which were derived from non-depleted graft cells.

CDR1 and CDR2 (germline): ENHRY, SYGVKD. J was trimmed by 0 bases and V by 4 bases; bases with no gene match: 8. The CDR3 consists of 17 residues. At least ten counts were recorded for this clonotype. As yet, its antigen is unknown. As it was prepared, the TCRbeta library received unique molecular identifiers. TCRdb reprocessed the PCR reads via MiXCR and lists one record per CDR3 protein. In the table there are about 32,000 distinct CDR3 sequences, under 8% of which are singletons. The sequence was obtained from a child under two years old who had a stem cell transplant for acute myeloid leukemia, so the T cells may come from the graft donor. The chain combines TRBV10-3 with TRBJ1-3, with 8 nucleotides matching TRBD1. Material: peripheral blood, obtained 60 days after TCRalphabeta/CD19-depleted stem cell transplant. CDR3 nucleotide sequence: TGTGCCATCAGTGTGGGGACAGGTTTCCTCTCTGGAAACACCATATATTTT. Translated: CAISVGTGFLSGNTIYF.